Many counts were recorded for the clone carrying this T cell receptor beta chain. This sample is part of a study of blood T cell repertoires in COVID-19. Looking at the study overall: There were acute and convalescent COVID-19 samples, and they came from the United States, Italy and Spain.

Participant age was roughly 18 to 95 years, and participants resided in about two dozen US areas. Cohorts were determined from participant-reported clinical history. Original handling: Using reference gene primer amplification, nucleated cell counts were estimated. The repertoire was sequenced with immunoSEQ multiplex PCR; TCRdb's copy has only in-frame clones and lacks some. Clonal size and the V and J genes are those of that table, whereas D and trimming came from the DNA. The profile shows some 290,000 clones, more than 75% of them singletons. The sequenced sample was PBMCs or T cells enriched from blood (not recorded which). The receptor was isolated from a middle-aged woman with acute COVID-19.

CDR3 DNA sequence: TGTGCCAGCAGCAGGACAGGGTCGCCCACTGGAAACACCATATATTTT. As protein: CASSRTGSPTGNTIYF. J is TRBJ1-3 and V is TRBV28; 8 bases agree with TRBD1. The trim removed 6 bases at V and 2 bases at J, leaving 9 bases unmatched. Germline CDR1 reads MDHEN; CDR2 reads SYDVKM. The CDR3 spans 16 residues.